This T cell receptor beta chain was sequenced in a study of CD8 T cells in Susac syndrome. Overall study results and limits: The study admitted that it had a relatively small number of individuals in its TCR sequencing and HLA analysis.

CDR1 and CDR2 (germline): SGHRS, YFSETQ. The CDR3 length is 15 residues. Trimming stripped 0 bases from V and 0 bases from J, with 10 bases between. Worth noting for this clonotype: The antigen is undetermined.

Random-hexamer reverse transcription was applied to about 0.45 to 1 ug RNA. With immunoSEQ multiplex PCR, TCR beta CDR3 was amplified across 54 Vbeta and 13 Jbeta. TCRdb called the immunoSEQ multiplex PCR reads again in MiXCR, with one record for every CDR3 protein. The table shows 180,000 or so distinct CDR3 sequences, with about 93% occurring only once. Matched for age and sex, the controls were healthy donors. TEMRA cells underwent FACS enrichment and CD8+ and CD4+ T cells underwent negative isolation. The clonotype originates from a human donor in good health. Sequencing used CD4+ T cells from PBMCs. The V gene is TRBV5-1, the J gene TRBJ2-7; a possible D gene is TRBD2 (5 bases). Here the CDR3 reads CASSLAVGDSYEQYF. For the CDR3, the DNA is TGCGCCAGCAGCTTGGCAGTCGGGGACTCCTACGAGCAGTACTTC.